This T cell receptor beta chain is drawn from a study of identical twins. Germline CDR1 is MGHRA and CDR2 is YSYEKL. The CDR3 is 15 amino acids. Trimming removed 7 bases from V and 1 base from J; junction bases left unmatched: 8. This clonotype was counted only a few times. Its antigen remains unknown. A single record per CDR3 protein comes from TCRdb applying MiXCR to the 5' RACE reads. Among around 490,000 distinct CDR3 sequences, 20% to 25% were seen once, and the ten largest hold roughly 0.5%. General study findings and limits: Because invariant MAIT and iNKT cells could be present, zero-insertion analyses could be partly confounded.

These same records also appear under a second study, on yellow fever vaccine responses in identical twins.

The chain couples TRBV4-1 to TRBJ1-1; TRBD1 matches 8 bases. Sequenced sample: CD4+ T cells sorted from blood. This receptor was identified in a woman aged 18-35 years in good health. The CDR3 reads CASTREGQGNTEAFF. CDR3 nucleotide sequence: TGCGCCAGCACTAGGGAAGGACAGGGGAACACTGAAGCTTTCTTT.